These 5 T cell receptor beta chains share one sample of origin, sequenced in a study of cytomegalovirus exposure and HLA in healthy donors. Produced via immunoSEQ multiplex PCR; TCRdb's table is partial and in-frame only. The table lists roughly 240,000 clones, just under 90% of them singletons. Sequencing used PBMCs. These receptor sequences come from a man aged 18-30 years in good health and CMV-seronegative.

This rearrangement joins TRBV28 to TRBJ2-2; TRBD1 is a possible D gene (5 bases). Germline CDR1 is MDHEN and CDR2 is SYDVKM. The CDR3 totals 15 residues. V was trimmed by 7 bases and J by 0 bases, leaving 12 bases between them. CDR3 amino acids: CASKYQGSNTGELFF. The DNA of the CDR3 is TGTGCCAGCAAGTACCAGGGATCGAACACCGGGGAGCTGTTTTTT.

The V gene is TRBV6-1, the J gene TRBJ1-3, with D hard to call. The CDR3 is 12 amino acids. Trimming removed 1 base from V and 4 bases from J, with 2 bases in between. The germline V gene encodes CDR1 MNHNS and CDR2 SASEGT. The CDR3 DNA reads as TGTGCCAGCAGTGAAGTAGGAAACACCATATATTTT. It specifies CASSEVGNTIYF.

This clone was seen once. J is TRBJ2-7 and V is TRBV7-9, with a weak D call TRBD1 (6 bases). With 5 bases removed from V and 3 bases from J, the gap between germline ends came to 17 bases. This CDR3 has 15 amino acids. In germline, CDR1 is SEHNR, CDR2 FQNEAQ (reference sequence). CDR3: CASSVTAGQNYEQYF. The DNA for the CDR3 is TGTGCCAGCAGCGTCACTGCCGGACAGAACTACGAGCAGTACTTC. The whole variable domain, filled in from reference TRBV7-9 and TRBJ2-7, reads DTGVSQNPRHKITKRGQNVTFRCDPISEHNRLYWYRQTLGQGPEFLTYFQNEAQLEKSRLLSDRFSAERPKGSFSTLEIQRTEQGDSAMYLCASSVTAGQNYEQYFGPGTRLTVT.

This chain joins TRBV18 and TRBJ2-5; perhaps TRBD2 as D (5 bases). This CDR3 spans 15 amino acids. The V gene's germline CDR1 is KGHSH and CDR2 LQKENI. Between the trimmed V and J ends, which lost 3 bases and 5 bases, there was a span of 16 bases. CDR3 loop: CASSPSIGEWETQYF. CDR3 nucleotide sequence: TGTGCCAGCTCACCCTCAATCGGGGAATGGGAGACCCAGTACTTC.

This chain joins TRBV18 and TRBJ1-6, with TRBD1 matching 9 bases. Germline lookup yields CDR1 KGHSH and CDR2 LQKENI. The CDR3 totals 16 residues. With 4 bases clipped from V and 9 bases from J, the junction kept 10 bases outside the gene matches. In DNA, the CDR3 is TGTGCCAGCTCACAAACTCCGGGACAGGGAAGTTCACCCCTCCACTTT. Translation: CASSQTPGQGSSPLHF. Full variable domain (missing parts from reference TRBV18 and TRBJ1-6): NAGVMQNPRHLVRRRGQEARLRCSPMKGHSHVYWYRQLPEEGLKFMVYLQKENIIDESGMPKERFSAEFPKEGPSILRIQQVVRGDSAAYFCASSQTPGQGSSPLHFGNGTRLTVT.